Listed below are T cell receptor beta chains from one sample, sequenced in a study of technical replicates of blood from a few donors. Assay used: immunoSEQ multiplex PCR; TCRdb lists only in-frame clones, some missing. The data contain tens of thousands of clones, about nine tenths of them singletons. The specimen was T cells isolated from PBMCs. Receptor source: a human donor in good health. Each CDR3 is given with its conserved first and last residue. The order of the fields is clone size, J gene, V gene, D gene, CDR3 protein, CDR3 DNA. The D gene is left open where the match is weak. The listing skips clone size in some rows; elsewhere it reads once, few, many or a size class.

>NA|TRBJ1-5|TRBV5-1|TRBD1
CASSLGQGAGQPQHF
TGCGCCAGCAGCTTGGGACAGGGGGCTGGACAGCCCCAGCATTTT
>NA|TRBJ2-1|TRBV5-1|TRBD2
CASSLKTSGDSYNEQFF
TGCGCCAGCAGCTTGAAGACTAGCGGCGACTCCTACAATGAGCAGTTCTTC
>NA|TRBJ1-3|TRBV11-2|NA
CASTTRAAGNTIYF
TGTGCCAGCACCACCAGGGCTGCTGGAAACACCATATATTTT
>NA|TRBJ1-1|TRBV2|TRBD1
CAGSWGQGKIEAFF
TGTGCCGGATCTTGGGGACAGGGTAAAATTGAAGCTTTCTTT
>NA|TRBJ2-7|TRBV4-2|TRBD2
CASSQEASGSGEQYF
TGTGCCAGCAGCCAAGAGGCTAGCGGGAGTGGCGAGCAGTACTTC
>once|TRBJ2-5|TRBV7-3|TRBD1
CASAAQGVGGETQYF
TGTGCCAGCGCCGCTCAGGGGGTAGGAGGAGAGACCCAGTACTTC
>NA|TRBJ1-1|TRBV7-3|TRBD1
CASSLTGATEAFF
TGTGCCAGCAGCCTGACAGGGGCAACTGAAGCTTTCTTT
>NA|TRBJ2-4|TRBV6-5|NA
CASSRSRPEGNIQYF
TGTGCCAGCAGCCGAAGTCGGCCCGAGGGTAACATTCAGTACTTC
>NA|TRBJ2-7|TRBV5-1|TRBD2
CASSLYVSSGEQYF
TGCGCCAGCAGCTTATATGTATCTAGCGGCGAGCAGTACTTC
>NA|TRBJ2-5|TRBV27|TRBD2
CASSLWTSGLETQYF
TGTGCCAGCAGTTTATGGACTAGCGGGTTAGAGACCCAGTACTTC
>NA|TRBJ2-1|TRBV11-2|NA
CASSLERGSINEQFF
TGTGCCAGCAGCTTAGAGAGAGGTAGCATCAATGAGCAGTTCTTC
>NA|TRBJ1-2|TRBV5-6|TRBD1
CASSSRQGALSGGYTF
TGTGCCAGCAGCTCCCGGCAGGGGGCGTTATCAGGGGGCTACACCTTC
>NA|TRBJ2-1|TRBV23-1|NA
CASIVFSHNEQFF
TGCGCCAGCATTGTGTTCTCCCACAATGAGCAGTTCTTC
>NA|TRBJ1-1|TRBV6-5|NA
CASGKDTGKAFF
TGTGCCAGCGGCAAAGACACTGGCAAAGCTTTCTTT
>NA|TRBJ1-3|TRBV4-1|NA
CASSPGQLSGNTIYF
TGCGCCAGCAGCCCGGGACAACTCTCTGGAAACACCATATATTTT
>NA|TRBJ2-4|TRBV14|TRBD2
CASSRYREGPNIQYF
TGTGCCAGCAGCCGTTATCGGGAGGGCCCAAACATTCAGTACTTC
>NA|TRBJ1-2|TRBV7-3|NA
CASSLATGDGYTF
TGTGCCAGCAGCTTAGCTACAGGTGATGGCTACACCTTC
>NA|TRBJ2-3|TRBV2|TRBD2
CAGSGVSTDTQYF
TGTGCCGGGAGCGGGGTAAGCACAGATACGCAGTATTTT
>NA|TRBJ1-2|TRBV19|TRBD1
CASSMRPGGTNYGYTF
TGTGCCAGTAGTATGCGTCCAGGGGGCACTAACTATGGCTACACCTTC
>once|TRBJ2-7|TRBV7-2|NA
CASSFGWRSEQYF
TGTGCCAGCAGCTTTGGCTGGAGGAGCGAGCAGTACTTC
>NA|TRBJ2-7|TRBV7-2|TRBD2
CASSFEWGGYEQYF
TGTGCCAGCAGCTTTGAATGGGGGGGATACGAGCAGTACTTC
>NA|TRBJ1-1|TRBV7-2|TRBD1
CASSWTGNTEAFF
TGTGCCAGCAGCTGGACAGGGAACACTGAAGCTTTCTTT
>NA|TRBJ1-4|TRBV15|TRBD1
CATSRDRLKGAKEKLFF
TGTGCCACCAGCAGAGATCGACTTAAGGGGGCGAAGGAAAAACTGTTTTTT
>NA|TRBJ2-5|TRBV11-2|TRBD2
CASSFGSGNQETQYF
TGTGCCAGCAGCTTCGGGAGCGGGAACCAAGAGACCCAGTACTTC
>NA|TRBJ1-2|TRBV10-3|NA
CAISESRPGDGYTF
TGTGCCATCAGTGAGTCGAGACCAGGGGACGGCTACACCTTC
>NA|TRBJ2-7|TRBV25-1|NA
CASSERGAYEQYF
TGTGCCAGCAGTGAAAGGGGCGCCTACGAGCAGTACTTC
>NA|TRBJ1-2|TRBV7-2|TRBD1
CASSLGQDGNGYTF
TGTGCCAGCAGCCTAGGACAGGACGGGAATGGCTACACCTTC
>once|TRBJ2-7|TRBV2|TRBD2
CASGTSGKDAYEQYF
TGTGCCAGCGGGACTAGCGGGAAAGACGCCTACGAGCAGTACTTC
>NA|TRBJ2-1|TRBV7-2|NA
CASSLVSPNEQFF
TGTGCCAGCAGCTTAGTCAGTCCAAATGAGCAGTTCTTC
>NA|TRBJ1-1|TRBV27|NA
CASSPGDFSAFF
TGTGCCAGCAGTCCAGGGGATTTCTCTGCTTTCTTT
>NA|TRBJ1-2|TRBV2|TRBD1
CASSEAQGAGGYTF
TGTGCCAGCAGTGAAGCGCAGGGGGCAGGTGGCTACACCTTC
>NA|TRBJ2-5|TRBV30|NA
CAWSPIQGLQETQYF
TGTGCCTGGAGTCCGATTCAGGGCCTCCAAGAGACCCAGTACTTC
>NA|TRBJ1-1|TRBV6-5|NA
CASSPTVNTEAFF
TGTGCCAGCAGCCCGACAGTGAACACTGAAGCTTTCTTT
>once|TRBJ2-7|TRBV6-5|TRBD1
CASSYSSGQVSHEQYF
TGTGCCAGCAGTTACTCTTCGGGACAGGTATCCCACGAGCAGTACTTC
>NA|TRBJ1-1|TRBV28|NA
CASRPISGGMNTEAFF
TGTGCCAGCCGTCCGATCAGCGGCGGTATGAACACTGAAGCTTTCTTT
>NA|TRBJ2-1|TRBV18|NA
CASSPFVGDSLNEQFF
TGTGCCAGCTCACCCTTCGTGGGAGATAGCTTAAATGAGCAGTTCTTC
>NA|TRBJ1-2|TRBV29-1|NA
CSVADSLYGYTF
TGCAGCGTTGCTGACAGCCTCTATGGCTACACCTTC
>NA|TRBJ1-3|TRBV15|TRBD1
CATSRDPGQGSSYSGNTIYF
TGTGCCACCAGCAGAGACCCGGGACAGGGCAGTAGTTACTCTGGAAACACCATATATTTT
>NA|TRBJ1-4|TRBV19|NA
CASKWQSDEKLFF
TGTGCCAGTAAATGGCAGAGCGATGAAAAACTGTTTTTT